What follows describes a single T cell receptor beta chain. Its specificity is not known. The junction departs from germline at one end; a sequencing error may be responsible. These data belong to a study of glioma-infiltrating T cells after dendritic cell vaccination. Study-wide background: Autologous tumor lysate was loaded overnight onto monocyte-derived dendritic cells grown less than 8 days with IL-4 and GM-CSF.

The CDR3 consists of 16 residues. The germline V gene encodes CDR1 SGHTA and CDR2 FQGNSA. Primers: 60 V beta forward and 13 J beta reverse. Sequencing used immunoSEQ multiplex PCR; TCRdb keeps in-frame clones, though not all of them. This table has about 76,000 clones, 80% to 90% appearing once. Study outcomes and limitations: Estimated pretreatment TIL content predicted outcome after dendritic cell vaccination. TCR clonality showed no direct relationship with survival.

The time point is: after dendritic cell vaccination, including at tumor progression/relapse. The sequence came from a human donor with glioblastoma. The sequenced sample was blood, obtained after dendritic cell vaccination. The V and J genes are TRBV7-2 and TRBJ1-2; 10 bases are a match to TRBD1. As DNA, the CDR3 is TGTGCCAGCAGCTTAACCACATTGGGGGACAGGGGAATACTGGGCTTC. Protein sequence: CASSLTTLGDRGILGF.